The subject of this entry is one T cell receptor beta chain. CDR1 and CDR2 (germline): SGHRS, YFSETQ. V was pared by 3 bases and J by 0 bases, with 6 bases between. This CDR3 has 13 residues. The sample belongs to a study of blood T cell repertoires in COVID-19. Study-level information: Samples representing acute and convalescent COVID-19 were sourced from the United States, Italy and Spain. The analysed material was cDNA or gDNA that came from T cells, B-cell-depleted T cells, or PBMCs.

In the original processing: Estimation of nucleated cell counts relied on the amplification of reference gene primers. The table came from immunoSEQ multiplex PCR; TCRdb's copy has only in-frame clones and leaves some out. V, J and clone size are those of that table, while D and trimming were read from the DNA. The sample holds some 140,000 clones; approximately 80% are singletons and the top ten take roughly 11%. The receptor comes from a man in his 60s who had recovered from COVID-19. The chain has TRBV5-1 and TRBJ1-1; D remains unclear. Specimen: peripheral blood. CDR3 amino acids: CASSYEVNTEAFF. The CDR3 nucleotides are TGCGCCAGCAGCTATGAGGTGAACACTGAAGCTTTCTTT.